This T cell receptor beta chain stems from a study of identifying expanded T cells in peripheral blood. CDR3 size: 17 residues. CDR1 is SGHTA, CDR2 FQGNSA, per germline. Losses at the gene ends were 5 bases for V and 0 bases for J; bases not matched to a gene: 9. Sequenced by immunoSEQ multiplex PCR; TCRdb stores in-frame clones only, minus some. Here the sample spans around 100,000 clones, approximately 90% being singletons. The sequencing input was blood. The clonotype comes from a person between 18 and 75 years old in good health. The chain links TRBV7-2 to TRBJ1-3; 8 bases agree with TRBD1. For the CDR3, the DNA is TGTGCCAGCAGCCAGACAGGGGCCGCCTCCTCTGGAAACACCATATATTTT. It is translated as CASSQTGAASSGNTIYF.